Following are 26 T cell receptor beta chains from one sample sequenced in a study of blood T cell repertoires in COVID-19 (dated by TCRdb to the early 2020s). The library was produced with the immunoSEQ multiplex PCR assay. Not all clones reach the TCRdb copy of this immuneACCESS table, which keeps in-frame sequences only. Checked studies attribute under half of the gap to unresolved V genes and leave the rest unexplained. The sample contains just under 65,000 clones, approximately 80% of them found a single time. The top ten constitute approximately 14% of the sample. The sequenced sample was peripheral blood. All receptors derive from a man aged 60 to 69 with COVID-19, enrolled during active disease.

The V gene is TRBV30, the J gene TRBJ2-1; TRBD2 matches at 8 bases. This CDR3 has 16 amino acids. Germline V lookup: CDR1 GTSNPN, CDR2 SVGIG (reference sequence). V lost 8 bases, J lost 3 bases, and 15 bases stayed unmatched. CDR3 nucleotide sequence: TGTGCCCCTCGGCGGGATAGCGGGACAATCTACAATGAGCAGTTCTTC. This sequence encodes CAPRRDSGTIYNEQFF.

V is TRBV7-3 and J is TRBJ1-2; TRBD1 matches at 10 bases. CDR3 length equals 13 residues. Germline V gene lookup returns CDR1 SGHTA and CDR2 FQGTGA. V lost 3 bases to trimming and J lost 6 bases; unmatched junction nucleotides: 1. CDR3 coding DNA: TGTGCCAGCAGCTTCGGGACAGGGGATGGCTACACCTTC. It yields the protein CASSFGTGDGYTF.

This chain connects TRBV28 to TRBJ1-4, with 7 bases aligning to TRBD1. The CDR3 totals 15 residues. V was clipped by 6 bases and J by 8 bases; unmatched bases: 12. The germline CDR1 and CDR2 sequences are MDHEN and SYDVKM. The CDR3, as DNA: TGTGCCAGCAGCACACCGAGGGGGCTTTGGGAAAAACTGTTTTTT. This sequence encodes CASSTPRGLWEKLFF.

The chain carries TRBV5-5 and TRBJ2-5; D perhaps matches TRBD2 (6 bases). The CDR3 runs to 14 residues. CDR1 is SGHKS, CDR2 YYEKEE, per germline (reference sequence). V was trimmed by 4 bases and J by 2 bases, leaving 12 bases between them. Written as DNA, the CDR3 is TGTGCCAGCAGCGTGGTGGGGACTCAAGAGACCCAGTACTTC. It encodes CASSVVGTQETQYF.

The chain recombines TRBV5-1 with TRBJ1-2, with unresolved D. The germline gives CDR1 SGHRS, CDR2 YFSETQ. This CDR3 spans 14 amino acids. Trimming shortened V by 0 bases and J by 4 bases, and 10 bases separated the two germline ends. The CDR3 region is CASSLDGEGYGYTF. The CDR3 nucleotides are TGCGCCAGCAGCTTGGATGGGGAGGGCTATGGCTACACCTTC. Complete variable domain (other parts from reference TRBV5-1 and TRBJ1-2): KAGVTQTPRYLIKTRGQQVTLSCSPISGHRSVSWYQQTPGQGLQFLFEYFSETQRNKGNFPGRFSGRQFSNSRSEMNVSTLELGDSALYLCASSLDGEGYGYTFGSGTRLTVV.

The rearrangement links TRBV28 to TRBJ2-7, with TRBD1 as a possible D gene (6 bases). The V end was cut by 5 bases, the J end by 3 bases, with 11 bases between. The germline V gene has CDR1 MDHEN and CDR2 SYDVKM. This CDR3 has 13 residues. The CDR3 sequence: CASSPTTGYEQYF. CDR3 sequence (DNA): TGTGCCAGCAGTCCGACGACAGGCTACGAGCAGTACTTC.

The chain joins TRBV9 to TRBJ2-2; D possibly corresponds to TRBD2 (7 bases). V was trimmed by 4 bases and J by 3 bases, leaving 16 bases between them. The CDR3 extends over 16 amino acids. Per germline, CDR1 SGDLS and CDR2 YYNGEE. CDR3 region: CASSSSGGQDTGELFF. The CDR3 DNA follows: TGTGCCAGCAGCTCGTCCGGGGGGCAGGACACCGGGGAGCTGTTTTTT. Filled out from reference TRBV9 and TRBJ2-2, the complete variable domain reads DSGVTQTPKHLITATGQRVTLRCSPRSGDLSVYWYQQSLDQGLQFLIQYYNGEERAKGNILERFSAQQFPDLHSELNLSSLELGDSALYFCASSSSGGQDTGELFFGEGSRLTVL.

This clone was counted a few times. The rearrangement uses TRBV7-9 and TRBJ1-1; a weak D match, TRBD1 (6 bases). The CDR3 is 13 residues long. V lost 5 bases to trimming and J lost 4 bases, with 11 bases between them. Germline V lookup: CDR1 SEHNR, CDR2 FQNEAQ (reference sequence). In nucleotides, the CDR3 is TGTGCCAGCAGCCTCGGACAGACCACTGAAGCTTTCTTT. Protein product: CASSLGQTTEAFF.

This clone was recorded a few times. This rearrangement joins TRBV15 to TRBJ1-2, with D possibly TRBD1 on 5 matching bases. This CDR3 spans 16 amino acids. Germline assignment: CDR1 LNHNV and CDR2 YYDKDF (reference sequence). Trimming cost V 0 bases and J 4 bases, with 15 bases left between them. The CDR3 region has the DNA TGTGCCACCAGCAGAGATCAGGGCAGACGCCGCTATGGCTACACCTTC. Encoded protein: CATSRDQGRRRYGYTF.

The chain carries TRBV2 and TRBJ1-5; D is uncertain. The germline V gene encodes CDR1 SNHLY and CDR2 FYNNEI. The CDR3 totals 14 residues. V gave up 4 bases and J gave up 8 bases, with 15 bases separating them. CDR3 sequence: CASSASQGREPQHF. The CDR3 DNA reads as TGTGCCAGCAGTGCGTCCCAAGGGCGGGAGCCCCAGCATTTT.

V and J are TRBV3-1 (or the pseudogene TRBV3-2) and TRBJ2-7; 7 nucleotides line up with TRBD1. Trimming cost V 4 bases and J 5 bases; bases outside gene matches: 5. The CDR3 runs to 13 residues. Germline values: CDR1 LGHDT, CDR2 YNNKEL (reference sequence). CDR3 region: CASSPLGGNEQYF. CDR3 nucleotides: TGTGCCAGCAGCCCCCTAGGGGGCAACGAGCAGTACTTC.

V is TRBV3-1 (or the pseudogene TRBV3-2) and J is TRBJ2-3; TRBD2 might be the D (5 bases). V lost 4 bases and J 2 bases, leaving 13 bases between the germline ends. This CDR3 spans 15 amino acids. Germline loops: CDR1 LGHDT, CDR2 YNNKEL (reference sequence). CDR3 in amino acids: CASSPQRTPTDTQYF. The CDR3, as DNA: TGTGCCAGCAGCCCCCAACGGACTCCCACAGATACGCAGTATTTT.

V and J are TRBV29-1 and TRBJ2-7; 7 positions agree with TRBD1. Germline CDR1 reads SQVTM; CDR2 reads ANQGSEA. This CDR3 is 13 amino acids long. Germline trimming cut 4 bases from V and 7 bases from J; bases unmatched to any gene: 10. CDR3 in DNA: TGCAGCGTTGGCCCTGGACAGGCAGAAGAGCAGTACTTC. Protein sequence: CSVGPGQAEEQYF.

This chain joins TRBV10-3 and TRBJ2-2; possibly TRBD1 for D (5 bases). Trimming cost V 3 bases and J 3 bases, with 11 bases left between them. There are 15 residues in the CDR3. The germline V gene has CDR1 ENHRY and CDR2 SYGVKD. CDR3 coding DNA: TGTGCCATCAGTGACAGGGAAGACGACACCGGGGAGCTGTTTTTT. It yields the protein CAISDREDDTGELFF.

The J gene is TRBJ2-4, the V gene TRBV2; D may be TRBD2 (6 bases). V lost 2 bases, J lost 6 bases, and 14 bases lay in between. Germline V gene lookup returns CDR1 SNHLY and CDR2 FYNNEI. This CDR3 comprises 15 residues. The CDR3 region is CASSERGLEVNIQYF. The CDR3 coding sequence is TGTGCCAGCAGTGAAAGGGGACTTGAGGTAAACATTCAGTACTTC.

This clone was counted between two and nine times. The chain recombines TRBV11-3 with TRBJ2-3; a possible D gene is TRBD1 (5 bases). CDR1 and CDR2 from the germline V gene are SGHNT and YENEEA. The CDR3 contains 18 residues. V gave up 1 base and J gave up 3 bases, with 20 bases separating them. The CDR3: CASSLAYPPRVGTDTQYF. As DNA, the CDR3 is TGTGCCAGCAGCTTAGCCTACCCCCCCAGGGTGGGGACAGATACGCAGTATTTT.

V gene TRBV10-2 combines with J gene TRBJ2-5; TRBD1 might be the D (5 bases). The CDR3 has 13 amino acids. CDR1 and CDR2 from the germline V gene are WSHSY and SAAADI. V lost 8 bases to trimming and J lost 7 bases, with 17 bases between them. The CDR3 protein is CASSFGPQGTQYF. Written as DNA, the CDR3 is TGCGCCAGCTCGTTTGGCCCTCAGGGGACCCAGTACTTC.

This chain connects TRBV10-3 to TRBJ1-6, with D perhaps TRBD1 (6 bases). Germline values: CDR1 ENHRY, CDR2 SYGVKD. The CDR3 contains 15 residues. V lost 2 bases, J lost 11 bases, and 16 bases lay in between. The CDR3 DNA sequence: TGTGCCATCAGTGAGCCCTGGGGGACACGGACACCCCTCCACTTT. This codes for CAISEPWGTRTPLHF.

The chain links TRBV29-1 to TRBJ1-1; D is unresolved. Germline values: CDR1 SQVTM, CDR2 ANQGSEA. The CDR3 contains 13 residues. Trimming cost V 4 bases and J 1 base, with 10 bases left between them. The CDR3: CSVGRQQNTEAFF. CDR3 in DNA: TGCAGCGTTGGTCGTCAACAGAACACTGAAGCTTTCTTT.

This rearrangement joins TRBV7-6 to TRBJ1-6; maybe TRBD1 (5 bases). This CDR3 region has 17 residues. The V gene lost 5 bases and the J gene lost 6 bases, with 20 bases spanning the gap. Germline assignment: CDR1 SGHVS and CDR2 FNYEAQ. As DNA, the CDR3 is TGTGCCAGCAGCCCAGGGCCGGGTCCCAAAAGTAATTCACCCCTCCACTTT. Translated: CASSPGPGPKSNSPLHF.

The sample holds a few counts of this clone. The rearrangement uses TRBV7-9 and TRBJ2-7; TRBD1 agrees at 9 bases. Germline V lookup: CDR1 SEHNR, CDR2 FQNEAQ (reference sequence). J was trimmed by 6 bases and V by 6 bases; bases with no gene match: 6. This CDR3 has 13 residues. The CDR3 bases are TGTGCCAGCAGTCCCACACAGGGGGCCGAGCAGTACTTC. This sequence encodes CASSPTQGAEQYF.

The genes are TRBV6-2 or TRBV6-3 and TRBJ1-5; 10 bases map to TRBD1. J gave up 0 bases and V 0 bases, and 5 bases lay outside the gene matches. Germline V gives CDR1 MNHEY, CDR2 SVGEGT. The CDR3 has 18 residues. The CDR3 nucleotides read TGTGCCAGCAGTTACTCGGGACAGGGGTCGAGTAGCAATCAGCCCCAGCATTTT. Its translation is CASSYSGQGSSSNQPQHF.

The chain uses TRBV4-1 and TRBJ2-1; D not resolved. The CDR3 contains 14 residues. Germline loops: CDR1 MGHRA, CDR2 YSYEKL. Trimming shortened V by 0 bases and J by 6 bases, and 9 bases separated the two germline ends. The CDR3 here is CASSQDSLLNEQFF. The CDR3 nucleotides are TGCGCCAGCAGCCAAGACTCCCTACTCAATGAGCAGTTCTTC.

The rearrangement joins TRBV10-3 to TRBJ2-1; 7 positions match TRBD2. This CDR3 has 13 residues. Germline V gives CDR1 ENHRY, CDR2 SYGVKD. The V gene end was trimmed by 11 bases and the J gene end by 2 bases; junction bases not matched to a gene: 6. This chain's CDR3 is CASAGPTYNEQFF. In DNA, the CDR3 is TGTGCCTCAGCGGGACCCACCTACAATGAGCAGTTCTTC.

The rearrangement links TRBV6-6 to TRBJ1-5; the match to TRBD1 covers 8 bases. CDR3 size: 13 residues. The V gene's germline CDR1 is MNHNY and CDR2 SVGAGI (reference sequence). J lost 5 bases, V lost 6 bases, and 3 bases had no gene match. CDR3 coding DNA: TGTGCCAGCAGACCGGACAGGGATCAGCCCCAGCATTTT. This encodes CASRPDRDQPQHF.

The rearrangement links TRBV19 to TRBJ2-5; 7 nucleotides agree with TRBD2. The CDR3 has 16 residues. The germline CDR1 and CDR2 sequences are LNHDA and SQIVND (reference sequence). The J segment lost 2 bases and the V segment lost 1 base, leaving 7 bases of the junction unmatched. The CDR3 sequence is CASSIGVASGQETQYF. In DNA, the CDR3 is TGTGCCAGTAGTATAGGAGTTGCTAGCGGACAAGAGACCCAGTACTTC. Full variable domain (outside the CDR3, taken from reference TRBV19 and TRBJ2-5): DGGITQSPKYLFRKEGQNVTLSCEQNLNHDAMYWYRQDPGQGLRLIYYSQIVNDFQKGDIAEGYSVSREKKESFPLTVTSAQKNPTAFYLCASSIGVASGQETQYFGPGTRLLVL.